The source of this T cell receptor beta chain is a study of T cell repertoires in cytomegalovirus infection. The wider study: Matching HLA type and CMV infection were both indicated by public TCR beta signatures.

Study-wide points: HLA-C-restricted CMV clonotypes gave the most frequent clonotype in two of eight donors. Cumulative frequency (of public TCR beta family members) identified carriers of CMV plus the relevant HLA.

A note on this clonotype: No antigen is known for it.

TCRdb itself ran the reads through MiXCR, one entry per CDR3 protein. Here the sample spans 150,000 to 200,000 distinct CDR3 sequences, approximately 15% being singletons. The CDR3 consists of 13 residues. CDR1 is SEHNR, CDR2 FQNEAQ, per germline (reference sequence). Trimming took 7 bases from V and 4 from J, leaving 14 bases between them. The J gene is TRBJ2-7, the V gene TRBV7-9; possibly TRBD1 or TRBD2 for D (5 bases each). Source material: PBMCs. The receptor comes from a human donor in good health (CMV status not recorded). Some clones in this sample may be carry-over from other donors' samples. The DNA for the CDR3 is TGTGCCAGCACCTTTTCGAGGGGTTACGAGCAGTACTTC. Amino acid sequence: CASTFSRGYEQYF.